The 15 T cell receptor beta chains given below trace back to one sample, sequenced in a study of blood T cell repertoires in COVID-19. Using immunoSEQ multiplex PCR, the repertoire was profiled, and TCRdb retains in-frame clones only, with some absent. The profile shows roughly 100,000 clones, around 83% of them singletons. The sample consisted of peripheral blood. These receptor sequences come from a woman of 80 years or more with acute or convalescent COVID-19.

The V call is TRBV2, the J call TRBJ2-7; TRBD1 matches 11 bases. Losses at the gene ends were 6 bases for V and 2 bases for J; bases not matched to a gene: 15. CDR1 is SNHLY, CDR2 FYNNEI, per germline. The CDR3 is 18 residues long. CDR3 DNA: TGTGCCAGCAGCGGGGACAGGGGGGCCGCGGGAGATGCCTACGAGCAGTACTTC. Its protein product is CASSGDRGAAGDAYEQYF.

This chain connects TRBV7-2 to TRBJ1-6; D is undetermined. The V gene lost 5 bases and the J gene lost 4 bases, with 6 bases spanning the gap. Germline CDR1 is SGHTA and CDR2 is FQGNSA. The CDR3 length is 13 residues. The CDR3 here is CASSLRYNSPLHF. Written as DNA, the CDR3 is TGTGCCAGCAGCCTTAGATATAATTCACCCCTCCACTTT. The whole variable domain, filled in from reference TRBV7-2 and TRBJ1-6, reads GAGVSQSPSNKVTEKGKDVELRCDPISGHTALYWYRQSLGQGLEFLIYFQGNSAPDKSGLPSDRFSAERTGGSVSTLTIQRTQQEDSAVYLCASSLRYNSPLHFGNGTRLTVT.

The V call is TRBV10-3, the J call TRBJ2-5; tentative D call: TRBD1 (6 bases). The CDR3 runs to 12 residues. Trimming left V 5 bases short and J 3 bases short, with 7 bases between. Germline V gene lookup returns CDR1 ENHRY and CDR2 SYGVKD. CDR3 region: CAISSGEETQYF. The CDR3 DNA sequence: TGTGCCATCAGTTCAGGGGAAGAGACCCAGTACTTC.

This sequence joins TRBV7-2 and TRBJ2-3, with a tentative D call TRBD2 (6 bases). The V gene's germline CDR1 is SGHTA and CDR2 FQGNSA. V lost 5 bases and J 6 bases, leaving 15 bases between the germline ends. This CDR3 region has 14 residues. CDR3 protein: CASSVGLTSDTQYF. Written as DNA, the CDR3 is TGTGCCAGCAGCGTGGGACTGACCTCGGATACGCAGTATTTT.

This clone was observed a few times. V is TRBV21-1 and J is TRBJ2-1; the DNA was not used to check the table's D call, TRBD1. TRBV21-1 is a recognized pseudogene. The CDR3 is made up of 12 amino acids. CDR3 sequence: CASSGGTGGQFF. CDR3 in DNA: TGTGCCAGCAGCGGCGGGACAGGGGGGCAGTTCTTC.

There are a few counts of this clone. The chain carries TRBV18 and TRBJ2-5; maybe TRBD1 (6 bases). CDR1 and CDR2 (germline): KGHSH, LQKENI. The CDR3 loop spans 13 amino acids. V gave up 3 bases and J gave up 4 bases, with 9 bases separating them. CDR3 in DNA: TGTGCCAGCTCACCTCCAGGGGCAGAGACCCAGTACTTC. Translation: CASSPPGAETQYF.

The chain uses TRBV9 and TRBJ2-2; 8 bases are a match to TRBD1. Germline CDR1 reads SGDLS; CDR2 reads YYNGEE. The CDR3 covers 15 residues. The ends lost 2 bases at V and 4 bases at J; junction bases unmatched: 4. The CDR3 reads CASSVRTGSTGELFF. The CDR3 bases are TGTGCCAGCAGCGTTCGGACAGGGAGCACCGGGGAGCTGTTTTTT. The whole variable domain, remainder taken from reference TRBV9 and TRBJ2-2, is DSGVTQTPKHLITATGQRVTLRCSPRSGDLSVYWYQQSLDQGLQFLIQYYNGEERAKGNILERFSAQQFPDLHSELNLSSLELGDSALYFCASSVRTGSTGELFFGEGSRLTVL.

This clone was detected a few times. The chain employs TRBV30 and TRBJ1-4; maybe TRBD1 (6 bases). Germline CDR1 GTSNPN, CDR2 SVGIG (reference sequence). The CDR3 spans 14 residues. V was clipped by 3 bases and J by 7 bases, with 15 bases between them. The CDR3: CAWRPRGGVEKLFF. The CDR3 bases are TGTGCCTGGAGGCCTAGGGGGGGGGTTGAAAAACTGTTTTTT. The whole variable domain, filled in from reference TRBV30 and TRBJ1-4, reads SQTIHQWPATLVQPVGSPLSLECTVEGTSNPNLYWYRQAAGRGLQLLFYSVGIGQISSEVPQNLSASRPQDRQFILSSKKLLLSDSGFYLCAWRPRGGVEKLFFGSGTQLSVL.

The chain employs TRBV6-5 and TRBJ1-1; D perhaps matches TRBD1 (5 bases). The CDR3 runs to 15 residues. Germline assignment: CDR1 MNHEY and CDR2 SVGAGI. Trimming stripped 0 bases from V and 3 bases from J, with 11 bases between. The CDR3 reads CASSYSGEGYTEAFF. DNA of the CDR3: TGTGCCAGCAGTTACTCAGGGGAGGGGTACACTGAAGCTTTCTTT.

This clone was seen a few times. The chain combines TRBV24-1 with TRBJ2-5; possible D gene TRBD1, 5 bases. V was pared by 5 bases and J by 5 bases, with 17 bases between. CDR3 length: 15 residues. Germline-derived CDR1 and CDR2 are KGHDR and SFDVKD. The CDR3 DNA reads TGTGCCACCAGTGCCCCAAGGCAGGGATGGGAGACCCAGTACTTC. Encoded protein: CATSAPRQGWETQYF.

V usage is TRBV18 and J usage is TRBJ2-7; TRBD1 aligns across 8 bases. Germline V gene lookup returns CDR1 KGHSH and CDR2 LQKENI. The length of the CDR3 is 15 residues. V was clipped by 2 bases and J by 2 bases; unmatched bases: 5. The chain's CDR3 is CASSPGQGGTYEQYF. In DNA, the CDR3 is TGTGCCAGCTCACCAGGACAGGGTGGTACCTACGAGCAGTACTTC.

The sample holds one count of this clone. The chain couples TRBV5-1 to TRBJ2-7; 9 bases map to TRBD2. V was clipped by 0 bases and J by 0 bases; unmatched bases: 13. The CDR3 loop spans 19 amino acids. Germline CDR1 SGHRS, CDR2 YFSETQ. The DNA of the CDR3 is TGCGCCAGCAGCTTGGGTCGGGTTAGCGGGAGCGGGAGCTCCTACGAGCAGTACTTC. This translates into CASSLGRVSGSGSSYEQYF. The whole variable domain, remainder taken from reference TRBV5-1 and TRBJ2-7, is KAGVTQTPRYLIKTRGQQVTLSCSPISGHRSVSWYQQTPGQGLQFLFEYFSETQRNKGNFPGRFSGRQFSNSRSEMNVSTLELGDSALYLCASSLGRVSGSGSSYEQYFGPGTRLTVT.

This clone was seen a few times. The J gene is TRBJ1-2, the V gene TRBV5-1; D is undetermined. In germline, CDR1 is SGHRS, CDR2 YFSETQ. Deletions cut 0 bases from V and 4 bases from J, with 13 bases between. The CDR3 spans 15 residues. CDR3 DNA: TGCGCCAGCAGCTTGGGGCGGCCCCTTATCTATGGCTACACCTTC. It is translated as CASSLGRPLIYGYTF.

V is TRBV19 and J is TRBJ1-5; 9 nucleotides agree with TRBD1. CDR3 length: 15 amino acids. The V segment lost 6 bases and the J segment 3 bases; nucleotides outside the gene matches: 6. Germline V gene lookup returns CDR1 LNHDA and CDR2 SQIVND (reference sequence). The CDR3 DNA sequence: TGTGCCAGTAGCCCGGGACAGGGATACAATCAGCCCCAGCATTTT. Protein sequence: CASSPGQGYNQPQHF. The complete variable domain, with remaining parts taken from reference TRBV19 and TRBJ1-5, reads DGGITQSPKYLFRKEGQNVTLSCEQNLNHDAMYWYRQDPGQGLRLIYYSQIVNDFQKGDIAEGYSVSREKKESFPLTVTSAQKNPTAFYLCASSPGQGYNQPQHFGDGTRLSIL.

In its sample, this clone was seen a few times. The genes are TRBV2 and TRBJ1-1; possibly TRBD1 for D (6 bases). This CDR3 has 13 amino acids. The germline gives CDR1 SNHLY, CDR2 FYNNEI. V was trimmed by 7 bases and J by 3 bases, leaving 12 bases between them. The CDR3: CASTSGQYTEAFF. The DNA for the CDR3 is TGTGCCAGCACATCAGGACAGTACACTGAAGCTTTCTTT.